This T cell receptor (beta chain) came from a study of Graves' ophthalmopathy and Graves' hyperthyroidism. Amplification targeted the TCR beta CDR3 regions, with RNA transcripts as the source material. Second-round multiplex PCR came after first-round RT-PCR with HTBI primers. TCRdb re-derived calls from the multiplex PCR reads in MiXCR, one entry per CDR3 protein. The sample gives hundreds of thousands of distinct CDR3 sequences, roughly 50% of which show up once; approximately 44% is in the top ten. Between the trimmed V and J ends, which lost 6 bases and 0 bases, there was a span of 9 bases. The CDR3 is 15 residues long. Germline values: CDR1 SGHTA, CDR2 FQGNSA.

The chain is built from TRBV7-2 and TRBJ2-6, with unresolved D. Material for sequencing was peripheral blood. The receptor comes from an adult man with Graves' ophthalmopathy. As DNA, the CDR3 is TGTGCCAGCAGGGGCAGGAGCTCTGGGGCCAACGTCCTGACTTTC. It specifies CASRGRSSGANVLTF. Complete variable domain (other parts from reference TRBV7-2 and TRBJ2-6): GAGVSQSPSNKVTEKGKDVELRCDPISGHTALYWYRQSLGQGLEFLIYFQGNSAPDKSGLPSDRFSAERTGGSVSTLTIQRTQQEDSAVYLCASRGRSSGANVLTFGAGSRLTVL.